The 29 T cell receptor beta chains below were found in one sample sequenced in a study of tumor-infiltrating lymphocytes in primary liver carcinoma. Production of TCR beta cDNA used around 460 ng total RNA together with a constant-region primer. Nested multiplex PCR, run for three rounds with slightly modified ARM-PCR, yielded TCR beta libraries. Amplification in the first two PCR rounds was performed using TRBV1-TRBV30 forward primers and a C-beta reverse primer for 9 to 11 cycles each. TCRdb ran MiXCR on the multiplex PCR reads and lists one entry per CDR3 protein. The sample yields 250,000 to 350,000 distinct CDR3 sequences, almost 60% seen once. Unsorted whole blood supplied the RNA, and germline DNA was extracted too. Sample: peripheral blood. These receptors were taken from a woman aged 25-40 years with primary liver carcinoma and hepatitis B virus infection.

Details on this clonotype: It is likely a read error, because the conserved phenylalanine at the end of the CDR3 is missing. This chain connects TRBV4-3 to TRBJ2-1, with D perhaps TRBD2 (6 bases). Germline CDR1 LGHNA, CDR2 YSLEER. This CDR3 is 16 amino acids long. The CDR3 here is CASSQDAGSSYNGQFI. The CDR3 region has the DNA TGCGCCAGCAGCCAAGATGCGGGAAGCTCATACAATGGGCAGTTCATC.

A word on this clonotype: A much more abundant neighbour one base away suggests this may be a read error. The chain has TRBV11-3 and TRBJ1-3; D gene unclear. The CDR3 contains 17 residues. Germline V gives CDR1 SGHNT, CDR2 YENEEA. The CDR3 loop is CASSFPGGLDGRNSIYF. The CDR3 nucleotides read TGTGCCAGCAGCTTCCCGGGTGGACTGGACGGGCGAAACTCCATATATTTT.

This clonotype appeared a single time. V is TRBV6-5 and J is TRBJ1-1; D ambiguous. The V gene's germline CDR1 is MNHEY and CDR2 SVGAGI. This CDR3 contains 13 residues. Trimming stripped 7 bases from V and 4 bases from J, with 13 bases between. The DNA for the CDR3 is TGTGCCAGCACCAGGCCCGGCCGCACTGAAGCTTTCTTT. Translating it yields CASTRPGRTEAFF.

Details on this clonotype: Just one base apart from a much larger clone, this may be a read error. The genes are TRBV6-5 and TRBJ1-2; 9 bases are shared with TRBD1. This CDR3 contains 16 residues. Germline CDR1 reads MNHEY; CDR2 reads SVGAGI. The CDR3 region has the DNA TGTGCCTGCAGCTCCGGGACAGGGAGAGTAAACTATGGCTACACCTTC. As protein: CACSSGTGRVNYGYTF.

On this clonotype itself: A much larger clone lies a single base off, so this may be a read error. The rearrangement uses TRBV12-3 or TRBV12-4 and TRBJ2-3; possibly TRBD2 for D (5 bases). The CDR3 contains 17 residues. The DNA for the CDR3 is TGTGCCAACAGTTTGGTGGTAGCCGGGATGCTCTCAGATACGCAGTATTTT. Protein sequence: CANSLVVAGMLSDTQYF.

This clonotype was observed once. The conserved final phenylalanine or tryptophan is absent from the CDR3, which likely points to a read error. V gene TRBV5-5 combines with J gene TRBJ1-5; the D gene is possibly TRBD1 (5 bases). The germline gives CDR1 SGHKS, CDR2 YYEKEE (reference sequence). The CDR3 length is 15 residues. CDR3 protein: CASSSGTGLGQPQHY. In DNA form, the CDR3 reads TGTGCCAGTAGCTCCGGTACGGGGCTGGGACAGCCCCAGCATTAT.

The gene calls are TRBV6-2 or TRBV6-3 and TRBJ1-4, with a tentative D call TRBD1 (5 bases). The CDR3 spans 14 residues. V lost 3 bases, J lost 8 bases, and 13 bases lay in between. CDR1 is MNHEY and CDR2 is SVGEGT in the germline V gene. CDR3 nucleotide sequence: TGTGCCAGCAGTTATTGGACACTGGGGGAAAAACTGTTTTTT. Protein: CASSYWTLGEKLFF.

For this clonotype: Here the CDR3 omits its conserved ending phenylalanine or tryptophan, so a read error is the likely source. V gene TRBV11-2 combines with J gene TRBJ2-3; D is possibly TRBD2 (6 bases). CDR1 and CDR2 (germline): SGHAT, FQNNGV. CDR3 length: 13 amino acids. Trimming shortened V by 5 bases and J by 7 bases, and 13 bases separated the two germline ends. In DNA form, the CDR3 reads TGTGCCAGCAGCGTGACTAGGGCGAATACGCAGTATCTT. Protein: CASSVTRANTQYL.

In the case of this clonotype: A much larger clone lies a single base off, so this may be a read error. CDR3 amino acids: CASSGLGVAGNEQYF. CDR3 nucleotides: TGCGCCAGCAGTGGCTTAGGAGTAGCGGGAAACGAGCAGTACTTC. This rearrangement joins TRBV10-2 to TRBJ2-7, with 8 nucleotides matching TRBD2. Unmatched junction bases numbered 10, after V lost 4 bases and J lost 5 bases. The CDR3 length is 15 residues. CDR1 is WSHSY, CDR2 SAAADI, per germline.

CDR3 sequence (DNA): TGTGCCAGCAGCTTCGGGACTCCTCTTGAGCAGTACTTC. This translates into CASSFGTPLEQYF. The rearrangement links TRBV5-6 to TRBJ2-7, with a weak D call TRBD2 (6 bases). The CDR3 has 13 amino acids. The ends were cut back, 2 bases at V and 7 bases at J, with 13 bases in the middle. CDR1 and CDR2 (germline): SGHDT, YYEEEE.

The chain carries TRBV28 and TRBJ2-6; D is undetermined. The CDR3 extends over 14 amino acids. The V gene lost 7 bases and the J gene lost 2 bases, with 9 bases spanning the gap. Germline V gives CDR1 MDHEN, CDR2 SYDVKM. The CDR3 nucleotides are TGTGCCAGCATGAGGCTTCCTGGGGCCAACGTCCTGACTTTC. It codes for CASMRLPGANVLTF.

The genes are TRBV6-2 or TRBV6-3 and TRBJ2-2, with D perhaps matching TRBD1 (5 bases). The ends were cut back, 8 bases at V and 1 base at J, with 14 bases in the middle. This CDR3 spans 15 amino acids. Germline loops: CDR1 MNHEY, CDR2 SVGEGT. The CDR3 DNA sequence: TGTGCCAGCGGTTCAATAGGGGAGAACACCGGGGAGCTGTTTTTT. Its protein is CASGSIGENTGELFF.

As regards this clonotype: Its ends do not fully match the called genes, so a read error is possible. The chain recombines TRBV4-1 with TRBJ2-1; 7 positions match TRBD2. The CDR3 has 15 residues. CDR1 and CDR2 from the germline V gene are MGHRA and YSYEKL. The DNA for the CDR3 is TGCGCCAGCGGCCAAGAGCCGGGAGGACCCGATGAGCAGTTCTTC. Residues: CASGQEPGGPDEQFF.

For this clonotype: A much larger clone differs by one base, so this may be a read error. This sequence joins TRBV6-6 and TRBJ1-5; TRBD1 is a possible D gene (6 bases). The length of the CDR3 is 14 residues. Germline values: CDR1 MNHNY, CDR2 SVGAGI (reference sequence). The V end was cut by 6 bases, the J end by 4 bases, with 13 bases between. The CDR3 DNA follows: TGTGCCAGCAGCAGGACAGTCCCGAATCAGCCCCAGCATTTT. Its protein is CASSRTVPNQPQHF.

As for this clonotype: One base away lies a much larger clone, so this may be a sequencing read error. The chain links TRBV6-2 or TRBV6-3 to TRBJ2-5; possible D gene TRBD2, 5 bases. Trimming cost V 2 bases and J 4 bases, with 14 bases left between them. Germline-derived CDR1 and CDR2 are MNHEY and SVGEGT. The CDR3 runs to 15 residues. The CDR3 loop reads CASSYTGNGGETQYF. Written as DNA, the CDR3 is TGTGCCAGCAGTTACACCGGGAATGGCGGAGAGACCCAGTACTTC.

V and J are TRBV10-3 and TRBJ2-3; the D gene is possibly TRBD2 (6 bases). Germline CDR1 and CDR2: ENHRY and SYGVKD. The CDR3 spans 17 residues. V was shortened by 5 bases and J by 0 bases, with 18 bases between the two germline ends. The CDR3 DNA is TGTGCCATCAGTAAGGATCTCGGCGGGGCTAGCACAGATACGCAGTATTTT. It translates to CAISKDLGGASTDTQYF.

The chain is built from TRBV5-4 and TRBJ2-2, with D maybe TRBD2 (6 bases). Trimming pared 3 bases from V and 6 bases from J, leaving 15 bases between. Germline CDR1 SGHNT, CDR2 YYREEE (reference sequence). CDR3 length: 15 residues. The CDR3 sequence: CASSSRLDGAGELFF. The CDR3 nucleotides are TGTGCCAGCAGCTCAAGACTAGACGGGGCCGGGGAGCTGTTTTTT. Looking up the rest from reference TRBV5-4 and TRBJ2-2 gives the full variable domain: ETGVTQSPTHLIKTRGQQVTLRCSSQSGHNTVSWYQQALGQGPQFIFQYYREEENGRGNFPPRFSGLQFPNYSSELNVNALELDDSALYLCASSSRLDGAGELFFGEGSRLTVL.

This clonotype was detected only once. A read error may account for a junction end that differs from germline. The V gene is TRBV4-1, the J gene TRBJ2-7; D gene unclear. The CDR3 has 13 residues. Germline CDR1 is MGHRA and CDR2 is YSYEKL. The CDR3 sequence is CASSQDIGYEQYF. The CDR3 nucleotides are TGCGCCAGCAGTCAAGATATTGGTTACGAGCAGTACTTC.

J is TRBJ2-7 and V is TRBV5-6; TRBD1 is a possible D gene (5 bases). CDR3 length equals 15 residues. Per the germline V gene, CDR1 is SGHDT and CDR2 is YYEEEE. V lost 5 bases and J lost 3, with 18 bases in between. This CDR3 reads CASSFIETAVYEQYF. The DNA of the CDR3 is TGTGCCAGCAGTTTCATAGAGACAGCCGTCTACGAGCAGTACTTC.

Concerning this clonotype: A much larger clone sits a single nucleotide away, making a read error possible. Because it lacks the conserved phenylalanine or tryptophan at the end, this CDR3 is likely a read error. CDR3 loop: CAWSVPTGVHTDTQYC. CDR3 DNA sequence: TGTGCCTGGAGTGTACCGACAGGGGTCCACACAGATACGCAGTATTGT. This chain links TRBV30 with TRBJ2-3, with 8 bases matching TRBD1. The J segment lost 2 bases and the V segment lost 0 bases, leaving 7 bases of the junction unmatched. CDR3 length equals 16 residues. Germline-derived CDR1 and CDR2 are GTSNPN and SVGIG (reference sequence).

This clonotype occurred a few times. V gene TRBV4-1 combines with J gene TRBJ1-6; possible D gene TRBD1, 5 bases. Trimming removed 8 bases from V and 4 bases from J, with 18 bases in between. CDR3 length: 16 amino acids. CDR1 MGHRA and CDR2 YSYEKL come from the germline V gene. CDR3 in amino acids: CASGDSFRLYNSPLHF. CDR3 sequence (DNA): TGCGCCAGCGGAGACAGCTTCCGACTTTATAATTCACCCCTCCACTTT.

Regarding this clonotype: Since a much larger clone is just one base distant, this may be a read error. This sequence joins TRBV6-1 and TRBJ2-6; D gene uncertain. Germline lookup yields CDR1 MNHNS and CDR2 SASEGT. The CDR3 contains 17 residues. CDR3 protein: CASSITHVSSGVNVLTF. Here the CDR3 DNA reads TGTGCCAGCAGTATCACTCACGTTAGCTCTGGGGTCAACGTCCTGACTTTC.

Notes on this clonotype: Germline and junction disagree at one end, which may indicate a read error. The gene calls are TRBV11-2 and TRBJ2-3; D not resolved. The CDR3 is 16 amino acids. Germline CDR1 and CDR2: SGHAT and FQNNGV. The CDR3 sequence: CAGSLRSDSGTETQYF. The DNA of the CDR3 is TGTGCCGGCAGCTTACGGTCTGACTCCGGCACAGAAACGCAGTATTTT.

The chain uses TRBV5-1 and TRBJ2-1, with 12 bases fitting TRBD2. V shed 0 bases and J 8 bases; nucleotides not matched to a gene: 6. Germline V gives CDR1 SGHRS, CDR2 YFSETQ. The CDR3 loop spans 16 amino acids. CDR3 residues: CASSLGLAGAGDEQFF. The CDR3 nucleotides read TGCGCCAGCAGCTTGGGACTAGCGGGAGCCGGGGATGAGCAGTTCTTC. The whole variable domain, filled in from reference TRBV5-1 and TRBJ2-1, reads KAGVTQTPRYLIKTRGQQVTLSCSPISGHRSVSWYQQTPGQGLQFLFEYFSETQRNKGNFPGRFSGRQFSNSRSEMNVSTLELGDSALYLCASSLGLAGAGDEQFFGPGTRLTVL.

In DNA, the CDR3 is TGCAGCGTCCGCATGGTGGAAGAGACCCAGTACTTC. Translation gives CSVRMVEETQYF. The V call is TRBV29-1, the J call TRBJ2-5; D gene ambiguous. Germline-derived CDR1 and CDR2 are SQVTM and ANQGSEA. The CDR3 sequence is 12 residues long. Between the trimmed V and J ends, which lost 6 bases and 3 bases, there was a span of 11 bases.

The chain links TRBV11-2 to TRBJ2-7; D may be TRBD2 (6 bases). Germline V gene lookup returns CDR1 SGHAT and CDR2 FQNNGV. The CDR3 contains 16 residues. V lost 5 bases and J lost 1, with 18 bases in between. The CDR3 DNA is TGTGCCAGCAGCACCCAGTTGGAGGGAAGTTCCTACGAGCAGTACTTC. Translated: CASSTQLEGSSYEQYF. Full variable domain (missing parts from reference TRBV11-2 and TRBJ2-7): EAGVAQSPRYKIIEKRQSVAFWCNPISGHATLYWYQQILGQGPKLLIQFQNNGVVDDSQLPKDRFSAERLKGVDSTLKIQPAKLEDSAVYLCASSTQLEGSSYEQYFGPGTRLTVT.

The rearrangement uses TRBV24-1 and TRBJ2-1, with unresolved D. V shed 5 bases and J shed 10 bases, with 14 bases lying between them. The CDR3 contains 13 residues. Germline V gene data show CDR1 as KGHDR and CDR2 as SFDVKD. The CDR3 DNA is TGTGCCACCAGTGTCAATACCGGTGGGGAGCAGTTCTTC. Translation: CATSVNTGGEQFF.

The chain recombines TRBV28 with TRBJ1-5; possible D gene TRBD1, 5 bases. V lost 10 bases and J lost 5, with 21 bases in between. This CDR3 comprises 15 residues. Germline CDR1 and CDR2: MDHEN and SYDVKM. CDR3 loop: CATKAAGQGHQPQHF. In DNA form, the CDR3 reads TGTGCCACCAAAGCCGCCGGGCAGGGACATCAGCCCCAGCATTTT. The full variable domain, completed using reference TRBV28 and TRBJ1-5, is DVKVTQSSRYLVKRTGEKVFLECVQDMDHENMFWYRQDPGLGLRLIYFSYDVKMKEKGDIPEGYSVSREKKERFSLILESASTNQTSMYLCATKAAGQGHQPQHFGDGTRLSIL.

This clonotype showed up just a few times. This chain connects TRBV6-2 or TRBV6-3 to TRBJ2-1; the D is unclear. CDR1 MNHEY and CDR2 SVGEGT come from the germline V gene. The CDR3 spans 14 residues. Trimming cost V 4 bases and J 7 bases, with 14 bases left between them. CDR3 in amino acids: CASSLRRPGNEQFF. CDR3 DNA sequence: TGTGCCAGCAGTTTACGTAGGCCCGGTAATGAGCAGTTCTTC.